What follows are 20 T cell receptor beta chains derived from one specimen sequenced in a study of brain T cells in children with intractable seizures. Sequencing was performed with immunoSEQ multiplex PCR; in TCRdb, only in-frame clones are kept and a portion is missing. The data hold some 76,000 clones, with 93% observed a single time. The sample consisted of peripheral blood, taken at surgery. The source of these receptors is a boy less than two years old with tuberous sclerosis and intractable seizures.

Here the CDR3 reads CASSLEREQYF. As DNA, the CDR3 is TGTGCCAGCAGCTTGGAACGCGAGCAGTACTTC. The chain has TRBV5-5 and TRBJ2-7; D gene unclear. Germline V gives CDR1 SGHKS, CDR2 YYEKEE (reference sequence). The CDR3 covers 11 residues. Between the trimmed V and J ends, which lost 0 bases and 6 bases, there was a span of 4 bases. Together with reference TRBV5-5 and TRBJ2-7, the CDR3 gives the full variable domain: DAGVTQSPTHLIKTRGQQVTLRCSPISGHKSVSWYQQVLGQGPQFIFQYYEKEERGRGNFPDRFSARQFPNYSSELNVNALLLGDSALYLCASSLEREQYFGPGTRLTVT.

The chain combines TRBV27 with TRBJ2-3; 8 nucleotides agree with TRBD2. This CDR3 is built from 16 residues. From germline, CDR1 is MNHEY and CDR2 SMNVEV (reference sequence). Trimming at V came to 5 bases and at J to 5 bases, leaving 12 bases not matched to a gene. The CDR3 DNA reads TGTGCCAGCAGTCTCACAGCGGGAGTCATGGTAGATACGCAGTATTTT. Translating gives CASSLTAGVMVDTQYF.

The gene calls are TRBV27 and TRBJ2-2; D is unclear. Germline assignment: CDR1 MNHEY and CDR2 SMNVEV (reference sequence). The ends were cut back, 6 bases at V and 2 bases at J, with 10 bases in the middle. CDR3 length: 14 amino acids. The DNA of the CDR3 is TGTGCCAGCAGCTCGGCCACTAACACCGGGGAGCTGTTTTTT. Protein sequence: CASSSATNTGELFF.

This chain links TRBV30 with TRBJ2-1, with D possibly being TRBD1 or TRBD2 (6 bases each). The CDR3 sequence is 15 residues long. V was cut by 8 bases and J by 4 bases, with 21 bases left in between. CDR1 and CDR2 from the germline V gene are GTSNPN and SVGIG (reference sequence). The CDR3 region has the DNA TGTGCCGGTTCCTTGTCGGGGGCGTTATACAATGAGCAGTTCTTC. It translates to CAGSLSGALYNEQFF.

This chain links TRBV5-1 with TRBJ2-7, with TRBD1 matching 9 bases. Germline V gives CDR1 SGHRS, CDR2 YFSETQ. V shed 3 bases and J 5 bases; nucleotides not matched to a gene: 6. The CDR3 has 14 amino acids. The chain's CDR3 is CASSSGTGTNEQYF. The CDR3 DNA reads TGCGCCAGCAGCTCCGGGACAGGGACCAACGAGCAGTACTTC.

V gene TRBV12-3 or TRBV12-4 combines with J gene TRBJ1-5; TRBD1 might be the D (5 bases). The V end was cut by 6 bases, the J end by 5 bases, with 11 bases between. CDR3 length equals 13 residues. CDR3: CASSDRADQPQHF. CDR3 nucleotides: TGTGCCAGCAGCGACAGAGCGGATCAGCCCCAGCATTTT.

V usage is TRBV12-3 or TRBV12-4 and J usage is TRBJ2-2; D might be TRBD2 (6 bases). The length of the CDR3 is 13 residues. The V gene lost 6 bases and the J gene lost 6 bases, with 11 bases spanning the gap. The CDR3 nucleotides are TGTGCCAGCAGCCTACCGGGGGCCGGGGAGCTGTTTTTT. Protein sequence: CASSLPGAGELFF.

This clone was counted once. The rearrangement joins TRBV14 to TRBJ1-2; D is uncertain. CDR3 length equals 13 residues. In germline, CDR1 is SGHDN, CDR2 FVKESK. V gave up 7 bases and J gave up 3 bases, with 12 bases separating them. CDR3 sequence: CASNQYSYYGYTF. CDR3 coding DNA: TGTGCCAGCAACCAGTACAGCTACTATGGCTACACCTTC.

The J gene is TRBJ1-1, the V gene TRBV11-1, with D maybe TRBD1 (5 bases). This CDR3 has 15 amino acids. V lost 0 bases and J 0 bases, leaving 8 bases between the germline ends. Germline-derived CDR1 and CDR2 are SGHAT and FQDESV (reference sequence). As DNA, the CDR3 is TGTGCCAGCAGCTTAGCAAGGGGAGTGAACACTGAAGCTTTCTTT. Amino acid sequence: CASSLARGVNTEAFF. Supplemented by reference TRBV11-1 and TRBJ1-1, the full variable domain reads EAEVAQSPRYKITEKSQAVAFWCDPISGHATLYWYRQILGQGPELLVQFQDESVVDDSQLPKDRFSAERLKGVDSTLKIQPAELGDSAMYLCASSLARGVNTEAFFGQGTRLTVV.

The V call is TRBV4-2, the J call TRBJ2-5; weak D call: TRBD2 (5 bases). The CDR3 loop spans 13 amino acids. CDR1 is LGHNA and CDR2 is YNFKEQ in the germline V gene. The ends were cut back, 1 base at V and 5 bases at J, with 8 bases in the middle. CDR3 sequence (DNA): TGTGCCAGCAGCCAAGGAGGGTCGGAGACCCAGTACTTC. Translating gives CASSQGGSETQYF.

The V gene is TRBV5-1, the J gene TRBJ2-2; D remains unclear. Per the germline V gene, CDR1 is SGHRS and CDR2 is YFSETQ. Trimming removed 3 bases at V and 7 bases at J, with 7 bases between. CDR3 size: 12 residues. The CDR3 loop reads CASSSTGGELFF. CDR3 coding DNA: TGCGCCAGCAGCTCTACGGGCGGGGAGCTGTTTTTT.

The chain has TRBV12-3 or TRBV12-4 and TRBJ1-5; D not certain. The V gene lost 2 bases and the J gene lost 4 bases, with 3 bases spanning the gap. CDR3 length: 12 residues. CDR3 loop: CASSLRNQPQHF. As DNA, the CDR3 is TGTGCCAGCAGTTTAAGGAATCAGCCCCAGCATTTT.

This chain uses TRBV30 with TRBJ1-5, with D maybe TRBD1 (5 bases). V lost 1 base and J 5 bases, leaving 15 bases between the germline ends. CDR1 GTSNPN and CDR2 SVGIG come from the germline V gene (reference sequence). The CDR3 spans 15 residues. The CDR3 protein is CAWSGKGLKDQPQHF. The CDR3 DNA follows: TGTGCCTGGAGTGGAAAGGGGTTAAAGGATCAGCCCCAGCATTTT.

The genes are TRBV12-3 or TRBV12-4 and TRBJ2-4; the match to TRBD1 covers 7 bases. The CDR3 loop spans 13 amino acids. Losses at the gene ends were 6 bases for V and 1 base for J; bases not matched to a gene: 0. The CDR3 region is CASRQGAKNIQYF. CDR3 sequence (DNA): TGTGCCAGCAGACAGGGGGCCAAAAACATTCAGTACTTC.

This chain uses TRBV9 with TRBJ2-3; perhaps TRBD1 as D (6 bases). Trimming pared 0 bases from V and 2 bases from J, leaving 10 bases between. This CDR3 is 15 amino acids long. CDR1 SGDLS and CDR2 YYNGEE come from the germline V gene. This chain's CDR3 is CASSVGQGSTDTQYF. The CDR3 DNA follows: TGTGCCAGCAGCGTAGGGCAGGGGTCCACAGATACGCAGTATTTT.

The V call is TRBV6-2 or TRBV6-3, the J call TRBJ2-5; D gene ambiguous. Germline V CDR1 and CDR2: MNHEY, SVGEGT. V lost 2 bases to trimming and J lost 5 bases, with 9 bases between them. This CDR3 is built from 13 residues. CDR3 loop: CASSYLWTETQYF. As DNA, the CDR3 is TGTGCCAGCAGTTACCTCTGGACGGAGACCCAGTACTTC.

CDR3 amino acids: CASIWDGGSGANVLTF. CDR3 nucleotide sequence: TGTGCCAGCATTTGGGACGGAGGCTCTGGGGCCAACGTCCTGACTTTC. V usage is TRBV2 and J usage is TRBJ2-6; possibly TRBD1 or TRBD2 for D (5 bases each). Trimming removed 7 bases from V and 0 bases from J, with 13 bases in between. This CDR3 region has 16 residues. Germline assignment: CDR1 SNHLY and CDR2 FYNNEI.

J is TRBJ1-4 and V is TRBV24-1; 10 bases fit TRBD1. V was pared by 4 bases and J by 7 bases, with 5 bases of the junction left unmatched. This CDR3 has 15 amino acids. The germline V gene encodes CDR1 KGHDR and CDR2 SFDVKD. The CDR3, as DNA: TGTGCCACCAGTGAGAACCGGGACAGGGGTGAAAAACTGTTTTTT. Its protein is CATSENRDRGEKLFF.

This chain joins TRBV6-5 and TRBJ2-5; D possibly matches TRBD1 or TRBD2 (5 bases each). The germline CDR1 and CDR2 sequences are MNHEY and SVGAGI. The CDR3 totals 12 residues. V shed 6 bases and J shed 5 bases, with 10 bases lying between them. In DNA, the CDR3 is TGTGCCAGCAGCCTGGGGGACGAGACCCAGTACTTC. Translation: CASSLGDETQYF.

The genes are TRBV28 and TRBJ1-2; TRBD1 agrees at 11 bases. The V gene end was trimmed by 7 bases and the J gene end by 5 bases; junction bases not matched to a gene: 15. The length of the CDR3 is 17 residues. The V gene's germline CDR1 is MDHEN and CDR2 SYDVKM. The CDR3 DNA is TGTGCCAGCACTCGGACAACCGGGACAGGGGGAAGTTATGGCTACACCTTC. This encodes CASTRTTGTGGSYGYTF.